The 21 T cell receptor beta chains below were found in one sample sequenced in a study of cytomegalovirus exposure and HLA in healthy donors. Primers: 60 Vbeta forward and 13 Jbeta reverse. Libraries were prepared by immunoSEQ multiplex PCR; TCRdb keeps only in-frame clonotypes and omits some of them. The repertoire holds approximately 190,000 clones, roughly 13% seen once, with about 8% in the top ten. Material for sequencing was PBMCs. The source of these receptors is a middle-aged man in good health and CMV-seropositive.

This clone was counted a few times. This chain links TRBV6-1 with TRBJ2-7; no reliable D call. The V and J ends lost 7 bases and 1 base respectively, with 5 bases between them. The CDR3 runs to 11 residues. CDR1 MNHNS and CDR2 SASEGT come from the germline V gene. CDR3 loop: CASTGSYEQYF. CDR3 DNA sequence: TGTGCCAGCACAGGATCCTACGAGCAGTACTTC.

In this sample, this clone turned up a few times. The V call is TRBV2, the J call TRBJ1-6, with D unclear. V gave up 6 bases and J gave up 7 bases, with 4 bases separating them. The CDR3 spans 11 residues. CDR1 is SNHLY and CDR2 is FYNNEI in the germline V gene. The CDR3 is CASSLNSPLHF. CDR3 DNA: TGTGCCAGCAGCTTAAATTCACCCCTCCACTTT.

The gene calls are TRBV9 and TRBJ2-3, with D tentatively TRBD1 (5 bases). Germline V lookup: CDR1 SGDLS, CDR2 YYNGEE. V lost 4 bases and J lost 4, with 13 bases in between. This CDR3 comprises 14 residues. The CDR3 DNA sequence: TGTGCCAGCAGCCCAACCCAGGGCCCAGATACGCAGTATTTT. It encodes CASSPTQGPDTQYF.

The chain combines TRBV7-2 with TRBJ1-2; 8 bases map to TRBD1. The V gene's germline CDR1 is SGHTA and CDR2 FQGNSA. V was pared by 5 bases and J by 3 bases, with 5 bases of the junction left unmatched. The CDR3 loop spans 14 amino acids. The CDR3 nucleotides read TGTGCCAGCAGCCCAGGGGGCCAATACTATGGCTACACCTTC. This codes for CASSPGGQYYGYTF.

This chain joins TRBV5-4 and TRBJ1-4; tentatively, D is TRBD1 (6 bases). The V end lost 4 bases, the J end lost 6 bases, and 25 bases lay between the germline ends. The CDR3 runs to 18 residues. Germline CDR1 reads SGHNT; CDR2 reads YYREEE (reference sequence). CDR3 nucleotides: TGTGCCAGCAGCGTAGATCGGACAGAGGGACGCCTTGATGAAAAACTGTTTTTT. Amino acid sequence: CASSVDRTEGRLDEKLFF.

The CDR3 protein is CASSQDKGAGRSSYNEQFF. The DNA for the CDR3 is TGCGCCAGCAGCCAAGATAAGGGGGCGGGCCGGAGCTCCTACAATGAGCAGTTCTTC. The rearrangement joins TRBV4-1 to TRBJ2-1; 7 bases align to TRBD1. This CDR3 comprises 19 residues. V shed 0 bases and J 0 bases; nucleotides not matched to a gene: 11. Germline V gene sequence: CDR1 MGHRA, CDR2 YSYEKL.

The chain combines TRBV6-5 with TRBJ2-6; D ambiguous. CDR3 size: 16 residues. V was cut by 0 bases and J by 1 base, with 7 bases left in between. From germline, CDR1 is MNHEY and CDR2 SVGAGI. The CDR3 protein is CASSYSAGSGANVLTF. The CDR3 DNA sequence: TGTGCCAGCAGTTACTCCGCCGGTTCTGGGGCCAACGTCCTGACTTTC.

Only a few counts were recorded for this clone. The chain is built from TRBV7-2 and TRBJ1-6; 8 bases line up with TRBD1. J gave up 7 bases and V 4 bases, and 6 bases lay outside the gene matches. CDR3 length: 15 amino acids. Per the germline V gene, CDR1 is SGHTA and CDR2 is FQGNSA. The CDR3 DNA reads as TGTGCCAGCAGCTGGTGGACAGGGACCAATTCACCCCTCCACTTT. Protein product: CASSWWTGTNSPLHF.

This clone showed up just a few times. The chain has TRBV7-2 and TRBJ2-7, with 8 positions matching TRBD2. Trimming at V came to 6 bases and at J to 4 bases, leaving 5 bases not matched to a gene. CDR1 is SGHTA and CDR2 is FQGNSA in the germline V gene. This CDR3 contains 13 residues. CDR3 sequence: CASSSGGQYEQYF. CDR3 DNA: TGTGCCAGCAGTTCGGGGGGGCAGTACGAGCAGTACTTC.

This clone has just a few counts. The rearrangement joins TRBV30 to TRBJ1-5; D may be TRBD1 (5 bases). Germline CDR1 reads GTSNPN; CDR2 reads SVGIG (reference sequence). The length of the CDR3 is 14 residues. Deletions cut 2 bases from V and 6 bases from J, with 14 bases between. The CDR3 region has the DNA TGTGCCTGGAGTCTCTCAGGGATGGGTCAGCCCCAGCATTTT. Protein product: CAWSLSGMGQPQHF.

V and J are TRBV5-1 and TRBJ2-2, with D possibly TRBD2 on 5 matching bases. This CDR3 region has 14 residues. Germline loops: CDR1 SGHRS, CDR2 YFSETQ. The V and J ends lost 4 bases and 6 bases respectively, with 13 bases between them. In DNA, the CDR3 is TGCGCCAGCAGCATCCGGACTGACGCCGGGGAGCTGTTTTTT. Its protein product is CASSIRTDAGELFF.

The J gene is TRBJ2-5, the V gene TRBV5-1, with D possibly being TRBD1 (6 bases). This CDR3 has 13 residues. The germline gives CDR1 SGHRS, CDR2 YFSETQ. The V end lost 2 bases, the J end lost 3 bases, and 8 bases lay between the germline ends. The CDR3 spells CASSLYREETQYF. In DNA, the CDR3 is TGCGCCAGCAGCTTATACAGGGAAGAGACCCAGTACTTC.

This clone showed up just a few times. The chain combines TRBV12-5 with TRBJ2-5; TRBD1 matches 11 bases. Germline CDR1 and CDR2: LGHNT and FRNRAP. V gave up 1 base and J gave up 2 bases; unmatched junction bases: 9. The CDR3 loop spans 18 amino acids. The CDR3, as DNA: TGTGCTAGTGGTTTGGGAAAAAGGACAGGGGGCGAACAAGAGACCCAGTACTTC. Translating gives CASGLGKRTGGEQETQYF.

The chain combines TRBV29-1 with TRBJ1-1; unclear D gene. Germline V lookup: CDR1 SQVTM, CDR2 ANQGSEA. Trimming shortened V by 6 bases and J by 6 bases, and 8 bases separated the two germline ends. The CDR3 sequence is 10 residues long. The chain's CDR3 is CSVGDAEAFF. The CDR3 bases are TGCAGCGTGGGAGACGCTGAAGCTTTCTTT.

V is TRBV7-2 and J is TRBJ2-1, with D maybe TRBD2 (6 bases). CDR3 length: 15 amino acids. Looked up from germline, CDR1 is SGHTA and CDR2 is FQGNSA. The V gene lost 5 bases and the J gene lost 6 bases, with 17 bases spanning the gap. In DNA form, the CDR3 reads TGTGCCAGCAGCCGCGGGCCTGTGGGGGGCAATGAGCAGTTCTTC. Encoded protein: CASSRGPVGGNEQFF.

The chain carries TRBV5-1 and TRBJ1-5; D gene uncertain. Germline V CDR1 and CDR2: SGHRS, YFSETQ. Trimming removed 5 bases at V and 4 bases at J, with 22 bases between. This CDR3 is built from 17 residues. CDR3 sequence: CASRPSSLSGRNQPQHF. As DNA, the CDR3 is TGCGCCAGCAGACCCTCTTCCCTATCTGGGAGGAATCAGCCCCAGCATTTT.

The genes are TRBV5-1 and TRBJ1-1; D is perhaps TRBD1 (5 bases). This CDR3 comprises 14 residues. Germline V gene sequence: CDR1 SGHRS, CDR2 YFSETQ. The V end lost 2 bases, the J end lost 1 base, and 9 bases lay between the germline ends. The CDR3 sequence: CASSFRGENTEAFF. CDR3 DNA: TGCGCCAGCAGCTTTAGGGGCGAGAACACTGAAGCTTTCTTT.

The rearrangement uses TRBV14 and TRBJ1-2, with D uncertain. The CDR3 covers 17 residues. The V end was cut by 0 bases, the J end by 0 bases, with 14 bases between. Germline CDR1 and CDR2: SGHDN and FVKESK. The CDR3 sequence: CASSQDGRQAPNYGYTF. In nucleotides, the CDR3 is TGTGCCAGCAGCCAAGATGGTAGGCAGGCTCCTAACTATGGCTACACCTTC.

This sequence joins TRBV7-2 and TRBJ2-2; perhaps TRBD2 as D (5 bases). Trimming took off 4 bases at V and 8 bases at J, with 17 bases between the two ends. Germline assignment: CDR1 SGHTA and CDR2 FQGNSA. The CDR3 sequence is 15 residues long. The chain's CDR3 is CASSYMTDPGGELFF. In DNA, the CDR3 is TGTGCCAGCAGCTATATGACGGACCCGGGAGGGGAGCTGTTTTTT. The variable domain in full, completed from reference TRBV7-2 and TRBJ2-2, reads GAGVSQSPSNKVTEKGKDVELRCDPISGHTALYWYRQSLGQGLEFLIYFQGNSAPDKSGLPSDRFSAERTGGSVSTLTIQRTQQEDSAVYLCASSYMTDPGGELFFGEGSRLTVL.

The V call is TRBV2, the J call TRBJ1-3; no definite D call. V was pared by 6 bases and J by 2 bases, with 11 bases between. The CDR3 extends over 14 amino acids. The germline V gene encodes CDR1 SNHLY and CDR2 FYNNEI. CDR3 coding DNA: TGTGCCAGCAGCCCGGGAGTTCCTGGAAACACCATATATTTT. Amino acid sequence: CASSPGVPGNTIYF.

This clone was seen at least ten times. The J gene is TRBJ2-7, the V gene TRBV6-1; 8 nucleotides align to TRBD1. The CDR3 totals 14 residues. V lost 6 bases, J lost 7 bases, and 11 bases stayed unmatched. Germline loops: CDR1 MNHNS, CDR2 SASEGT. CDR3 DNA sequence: TGTGCCAGCAGCAGGGGGCAATCAGATCTGGAGCAGTACTTC. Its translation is CASSRGQSDLEQYF.